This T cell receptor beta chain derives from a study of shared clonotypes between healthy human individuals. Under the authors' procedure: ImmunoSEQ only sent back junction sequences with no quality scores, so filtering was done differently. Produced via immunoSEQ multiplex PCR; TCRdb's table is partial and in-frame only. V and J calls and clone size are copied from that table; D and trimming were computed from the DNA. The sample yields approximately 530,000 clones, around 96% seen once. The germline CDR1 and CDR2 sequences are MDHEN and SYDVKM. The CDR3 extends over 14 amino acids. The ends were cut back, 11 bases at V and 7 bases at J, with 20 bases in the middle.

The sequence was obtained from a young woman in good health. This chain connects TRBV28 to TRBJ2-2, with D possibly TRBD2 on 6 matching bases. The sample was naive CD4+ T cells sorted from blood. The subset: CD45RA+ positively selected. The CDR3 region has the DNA TGTGCCCCCTTGGGGGGAGAGAAAGTCGGGGAGCTGTTTTTT. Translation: CAPLGGEKVGELFF.